This T cell receptor (beta chain) was sequenced in a study of T cell changes during pregnancy in multiple sclerosis. Germline-derived CDR1 and CDR2 are SGHTA and FQGNSA. J gave up 1 base and V 5 bases, and 8 bases lay outside the gene matches. The CDR3 consists of 16 residues. In this sample, this clone turned up once. Sequencing was performed with immunoSEQ multiplex PCR; in TCRdb, only in-frame clones are kept and a portion is missing. The sample has around 75,000 clones, about 93% seen once. V gene TRBV7-2 combines with J gene TRBJ1-2, with TRBD1 matching 9 bases. This clonotype was obtained from a female donor with multiple sclerosis, enrolled in a pregnancy study. The sample consisted of CD4+ T cells from peripheral blood mononuclear cells, taken after pregnancy. CDR3 region: CASSLQGQGLNYGYTF. In DNA form, the CDR3 reads TGTGCCAGCAGCCTCCAGGGACAGGGACTTAACTATGGCTACACCTTC.